Shown below are 20 T cell receptor beta chains from a single sample sequenced in a study of cytomegalovirus exposure and HLA in healthy donors. Some clones are missing from TCRdb's copy, which holds only in-frame ones; the method was immunoSEQ multiplex PCR. This sample carries some 140,000 clones, about 80% of them seen once, and the ten largest clones take 25% to 30%. The sequenced sample was PBMCs. The receptor set was obtained from a man aged 25-45 years in good health and CMV-seropositive.

The chain is built from TRBV2 and TRBJ2-1, with a tentative D call TRBD2 (6 bases). V lost 3 bases and J lost 4, with 13 bases in between. CDR1 SNHLY and CDR2 FYNNEI come from the germline V gene. This CDR3 has 15 residues. The CDR3, as DNA: TGTGCCAGCAGTGACGGCTCGGGGGAATACAATGAGCAGTTCTTC. Encoded protein: CASSDGSGEYNEQFF. Full variable domain (missing parts from reference TRBV2 and TRBJ2-1): EPEVTQTPSHQVTQMGQEVILRCVPISNHLYFYWYRQILGQKVEFLVSFYNNEISEKSEIFDDQFSVERPDGSNFTLKIRSTKLEDSAMYFCASSDGSGEYNEQFFGPGTRLTVL.

The chain is built from TRBV5-1 and TRBJ2-6; 10 bases fit TRBD1. The V and J ends lost 7 bases and 0 bases, in that order; junction bases with no gene match: 4. Per the germline V gene, CDR1 is SGHRS and CDR2 is YFSETQ. The CDR3 spans 16 residues. The CDR3 DNA follows: TGCGCCAGCGCGGGACAGGGGAGCTCTGGGGCCAACGTCCTGACTTTC. Residues: CASAGQGSSGANVLTF.

V and J are TRBV28 and TRBJ1-1, with 9 bases identical to TRBD1. With 5 bases clipped from V and 11 bases from J, the junction kept 3 bases outside the gene matches. The CDR3 has 11 residues. CDR1 MDHEN and CDR2 SYDVKM come from the germline V gene. The CDR3 coding sequence is TGTGCCAGCAGTCGGACAGGGGAGGCTTTCTTT. It translates to CASSRTGEAFF.

The chain combines TRBV5-1 with TRBJ2-7, with TRBD2 as a possible D gene (6 bases). V lost 0 bases, J lost 1 base, and 11 bases lay in between. The V gene's germline CDR1 is SGHRS and CDR2 YFSETQ. There are 15 residues in the CDR3. CDR3 bases: TGCGCCAGCAGCTTGGGTCTTAGCGGTTCCTACGAGCAGTACTTC. Protein sequence: CASSLGLSGSYEQYF.

CDR3 DNA: TGCACCAGCAGCCAAAATCCCCTAGAGGGGGCAGCCAACTATGGCTACACCTTC. Translating gives CTSSQNPLEGAANYGYTF. The J gene is TRBJ1-2, the V gene TRBV1; the table's D call, TRBD1, was not checked against the DNA. TRBV1 is a documented pseudogene. This CDR3 comprises 18 residues.

The chain carries TRBV7-9 and TRBJ2-3; D possibly corresponds to TRBD2 (6 bases). This CDR3 is 17 amino acids long. V gave up 5 bases and J gave up 1 base, with 19 bases separating them. Germline CDR1 is SEHNR and CDR2 is FQNEAQ (reference sequence). DNA of the CDR3: TGTGCCAGCAGCCCTCTCCCAGCGGGCTGGGGCACAGATACGCAGTATTTT. Translating it yields CASSPLPAGWGTDTQYF.

The chain has TRBV4-1 and TRBJ2-7, with a possible D match to TRBD2 (6 bases). V gave up 4 bases and J gave up 0 bases, with 16 bases separating them. Germline-derived CDR1 and CDR2 are MGHRA and YSYEKL. CDR3 size: 16 residues. The CDR3 loop reads CASSPWPEGSSYEQYF. Here the CDR3 DNA reads TGCGCCAGCAGCCCTTGGCCGGAGGGGAGCTCCTACGAGCAGTACTTC.

The chain combines TRBV7-7 with TRBJ2-7, with no clear D. The CDR3 spans 18 residues. The germline V and J ends were trimmed by 1 base and 0 bases, with 19 bases remaining between them. CDR1 SSHAT and CDR2 FNYEAQ come from the germline V gene (reference sequence). The CDR3 DNA follows: TGTGCCAGCAGCTTAGGGCCGGTGGGCTCTTCGAGCTCCTACGAGCAGTACTTC. Protein: CASSLGPVGSSSSYEQYF.

This chain connects TRBV6-5 to TRBJ1-6, with 8 bases lining up with TRBD1. Germline CDR1 reads MNHEY; CDR2 reads SVGAGI. The ends lost 7 bases at V and 5 bases at J; junction bases unmatched: 7. This CDR3 contains 15 residues. The CDR3 here is CASTKGQGHNSPLHF. For the CDR3, the DNA is TGTGCCAGCACCAAAGGACAGGGCCATAATTCACCCCTCCACTTT.

The table lists this clone with a count of one. The gene calls are TRBV4-2 and TRBJ1-2, with a possible D match to TRBD1 (5 bases). V was clipped by 3 bases and J by 8 bases, with 10 bases between them. The CDR3 covers 12 residues. The germline gives CDR1 LGHNA, CDR2 YNFKEQ. CDR3 loop: CASSHDGGGYTF. DNA for the CDR3: TGTGCCAGCAGCCATGACGGGGGGGGCTACACCTTC.

V gene TRBV5-5 combines with J gene TRBJ1-1; D is unresolved. Germline V CDR1 and CDR2: SGHKS, YYEKEE (reference sequence). V was clipped by 1 base and J by 7 bases, with 14 bases between them. The length of the CDR3 is 14 residues. CDR3 coding DNA: TGTGCCAGCAGCTTGCTTCCGGGGAATTATGAAGCTTTCTTT. Translating gives CASSLLPGNYEAFF.

This clone has only one observation. CDR3: CASSPLTSGGNQETQYF. CDR3 in DNA: TGTGCCAGCAGCCCGCTTACTAGCGGGGGGAATCAAGAGACCCAGTACTTC. The chain couples TRBV5-6 to TRBJ2-5, with 12 bases fitting TRBD2. The CDR3 has 17 residues. Germline V gene lookup returns CDR1 SGHDT and CDR2 YYEEEE. J gave up 2 bases and V 4 bases, and 9 bases lay outside the gene matches.

The gene calls are TRBV18 and TRBJ1-3; unclear D gene. In germline, CDR1 is KGHSH, CDR2 LQKENI. V gave up 0 bases and J gave up 3 bases, with 12 bases separating them. CDR3 length equals 16 residues. The CDR3 DNA sequence: TGTGCCAGCTCACCACCCGCCGGCGGGATTGGAAACACCATATATTTT. Its translation is CASSPPAGGIGNTIYF.

The J gene is TRBJ2-3, the V gene TRBV6-5; TRBD2 aligns across 10 bases. The CDR3 consists of 15 residues. CDR1 is MNHEY, CDR2 SVGAGI, per germline. V trimming: 7 bases; J trimming: 3 bases; junction bases outside the gene matches: 7. The CDR3 nucleotides read TGTGCCAGCAAAAGGAGCGGGGGGGTGACAGATACGCAGTATTTT. The encoded protein is CASKRSGGVTDTQYF.

This clone was seen a handful of times. V and J are TRBV30 and TRBJ2-3, with TRBD1 matching 9 bases. V shed 4 bases and J 4 bases; nucleotides not matched to a gene: 9. The CDR3 totals 15 residues. The germline gives CDR1 GTSNPN, CDR2 SVGIG (reference sequence). CDR3 sequence: CAWKIGQGMSDTQYF. CDR3 sequence (DNA): TGTGCCTGGAAGATAGGACAGGGGATGTCAGATACGCAGTATTTT.

This sequence joins TRBV4-3 and TRBJ2-7; D not certain. The germline V and J ends were trimmed by 1 base and 3 bases, with 7 bases remaining between them. This CDR3 region has 13 residues. The V gene's germline CDR1 is LGHNA and CDR2 YSLEER. In DNA form, the CDR3 reads TGCGCCAGCAGCCAAGCACGGAGCTACGAGCAGTACTTC. Its translation: CASSQARSYEQYF.

V usage is TRBV2 and J usage is TRBJ2-7, with D hard to call. This CDR3 is built from 12 residues. The germline CDR1 and CDR2 sequences are SNHLY and FYNNEI. V lost 4 bases and J lost 8, with 12 bases in between. CDR3: CASSASLRKQYF. The CDR3 DNA is TGTGCCAGCAGTGCTTCCCTCAGGAAGCAGTACTTC.

The CDR3: CASSLLAGAPGTQYF. The CDR3 nucleotides are TGTGCCAGCAGTTTACTAGCGGGGGCCCCAGGTACGCAGTATTTT. This chain uses TRBV2 with TRBJ2-3, with TRBD2 matching over 11 bases. In germline, CDR1 is SNHLY, CDR2 FYNNEI. The length of the CDR3 is 15 residues. The V gene end was trimmed by 5 bases and the J gene end by 8 bases; junction bases not matched to a gene: 9.

This chain connects TRBV25-1 to TRBJ2-7; 11 bases are a match to TRBD1. Trimming removed 3 bases from V and 7 bases from J; junction bases left unmatched: 11. Germline lookup yields CDR1 MGHDK and CDR2 SYGVNS. The CDR3 is 16 amino acids. The CDR3 nucleotides read TGTGCCAGCAGTGACCCTACTCCCGGGACAGGGGGGGAGCAGTACTTC. Its translation is CASSDPTPGTGGEQYF.

The genes are TRBV6-6 and TRBJ1-1, with D tentatively TRBD1 (5 bases). The CDR3 runs 11 residues. V was pared by 8 bases and J by 11 bases, with 15 bases between. The V gene's germline CDR1 is MNHNY and CDR2 SVGAGI (reference sequence). The CDR3 is CASSQGGAAFF. For the CDR3, the DNA is TGTGCCAGCTCCCAGGGTGGGGCGGCTTTCTTT.